The clone carrying this TCR beta chain showed up just once. The data stem from a study of blood T cell repertoires in COVID-19. Overall study: The samples span acute and convalescent COVID-19 from the United States, Italy and Spain. PBMCs, B-cell-depleted T cells, or T cells provided the cDNA or gDNA that made up the material.

Under the authors' procedure: Quantification of nucleated cells was approximated via reference gene primer amplification. Sequenced by immunoSEQ multiplex PCR; TCRdb stores in-frame clones only, minus some. From that table come the V and J calls and clone size; the DNA was used to work out D and trimming. The table lists 410,000 or so clones, about nine tenths of them singletons. This CDR3 is built from 17 residues. The V end was cut by 0 bases, the J end by 6 bases, with 18 bases between. The V gene's germline CDR1 is ENHRY and CDR2 SYGVKD. The chain links TRBV10-3 to TRBJ2-1, with D possibly TRBD2 on 6 matching bases. Sequencing input: peripheral blood. This receptor was obtained from a woman aged 40 to 50 with COVID-19, enrolled during active disease. CDR3: CAISESFGDWGLNEQFF. The DNA for the CDR3 is TGTGCCATCAGTGAGTCCTTTGGGGACTGGGGTCTCAATGAGCAGTTCTTC.